This TCR beta chain was sequenced for a study of cytomegalovirus exposure and HLA in healthy donors. Points from the study as a whole: According to reports, the classifier identified cytomegalovirus status with high specificity and sensitivity.

60 Vbeta and 13 Jbeta primers were used in PCR. Profiling relied on immunoSEQ multiplex PCR, and the TCRdb table lists in-frame clones only, not all of them. The table for this sample gives about 62,000 clones. The V gene's germline CDR1 is LGHNA and CDR2 YNFKEQ. V was pared by 0 bases and J by 0 bases, with 12 bases between. The CDR3 sequence is 18 residues long. About this clone: Its antigen is currently unknown.

This TCR derives from a man between 25 and 39 years old in good health and CMV-seropositive. The source material was PBMCs. The chain recombines TRBV4-2 with TRBJ2-6, with a possible D match to TRBD1 (6 bases). CDR3 sequence: CASSQEQGLLSGANVLTF. In DNA, the CDR3 is TGTGCCAGCAGCCAAGAGCAGGGGCTCCTCTCTGGGGCCAACGTCCTGACTTTC.